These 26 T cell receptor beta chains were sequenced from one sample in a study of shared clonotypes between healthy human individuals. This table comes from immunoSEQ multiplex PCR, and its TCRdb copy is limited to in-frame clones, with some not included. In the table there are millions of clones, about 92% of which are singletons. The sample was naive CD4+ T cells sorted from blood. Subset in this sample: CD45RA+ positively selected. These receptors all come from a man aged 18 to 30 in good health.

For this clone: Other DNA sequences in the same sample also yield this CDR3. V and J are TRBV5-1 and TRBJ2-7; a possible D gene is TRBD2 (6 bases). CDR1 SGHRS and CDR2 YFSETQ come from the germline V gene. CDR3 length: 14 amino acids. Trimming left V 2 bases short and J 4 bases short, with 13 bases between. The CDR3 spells CASSFGGSSYEQYF. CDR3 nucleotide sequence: TGCGCCAGCAGCTTCGGGGGATCTTCGTACGAGCAGTACTTC. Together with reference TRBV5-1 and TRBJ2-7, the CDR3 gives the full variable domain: KAGVTQTPRYLIKTRGQQVTLSCSPISGHRSVSWYQQTPGQGLQFLFEYFSETQRNKGNFPGRFSGRQFSNSRSEMNVSTLELGDSALYLCASSFGGSSYEQYFGPGTRLTVT.

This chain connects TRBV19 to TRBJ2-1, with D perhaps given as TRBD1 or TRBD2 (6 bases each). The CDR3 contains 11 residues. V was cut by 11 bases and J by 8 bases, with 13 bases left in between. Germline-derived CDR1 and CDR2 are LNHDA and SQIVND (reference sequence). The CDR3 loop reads CAGGRFDEQFF. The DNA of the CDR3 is TGTGCCGGGGGGCGCTTCGATGAGCAGTTCTTC.

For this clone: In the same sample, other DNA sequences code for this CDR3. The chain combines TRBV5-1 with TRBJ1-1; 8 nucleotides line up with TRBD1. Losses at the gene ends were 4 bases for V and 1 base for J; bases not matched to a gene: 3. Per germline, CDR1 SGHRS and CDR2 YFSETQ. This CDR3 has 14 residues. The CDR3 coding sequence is TGCGCCAGCAGCCCGGGGACAGGGAACACTGAAGCTTTCTTT. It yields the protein CASSPGTGNTEAFF.

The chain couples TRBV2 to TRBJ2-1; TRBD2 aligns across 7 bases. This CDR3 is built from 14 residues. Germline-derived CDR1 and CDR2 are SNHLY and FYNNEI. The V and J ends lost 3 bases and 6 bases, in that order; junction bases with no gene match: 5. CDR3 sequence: CASSEVGGVNEQFF. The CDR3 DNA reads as TGTGCCAGCAGTGAGGTGGGAGGGGTCAATGAGCAGTTCTTC.

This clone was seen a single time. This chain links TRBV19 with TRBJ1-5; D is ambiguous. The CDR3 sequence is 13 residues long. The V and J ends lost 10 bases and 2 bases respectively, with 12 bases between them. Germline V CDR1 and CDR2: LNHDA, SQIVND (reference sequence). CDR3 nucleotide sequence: TGTGCCACTAGACAAGGGCGCAATCAGCCCCAGCATTTT. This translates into CATRQGRNQPQHF.

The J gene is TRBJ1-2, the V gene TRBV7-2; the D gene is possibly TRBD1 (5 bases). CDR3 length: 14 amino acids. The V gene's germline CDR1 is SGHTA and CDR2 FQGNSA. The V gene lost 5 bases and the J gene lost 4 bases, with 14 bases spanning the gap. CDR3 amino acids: CASSMPGTGYGYTF. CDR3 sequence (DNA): TGTGCCAGCAGCATGCCCGGGACGGGCTATGGCTACACCTTC.

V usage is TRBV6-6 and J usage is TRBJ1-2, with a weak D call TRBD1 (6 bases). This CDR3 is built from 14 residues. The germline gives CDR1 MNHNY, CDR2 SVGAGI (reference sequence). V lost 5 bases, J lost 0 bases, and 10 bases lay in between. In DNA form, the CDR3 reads TGTGCCAGCAGTACGAGACAGGCTAACTATGGCTACACCTTC. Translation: CASSTRQANYGYTF.

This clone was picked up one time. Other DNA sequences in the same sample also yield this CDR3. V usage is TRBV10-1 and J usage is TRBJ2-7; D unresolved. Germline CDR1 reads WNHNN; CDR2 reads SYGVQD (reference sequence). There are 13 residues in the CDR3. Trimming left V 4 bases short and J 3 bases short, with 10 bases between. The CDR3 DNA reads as TGCGCCAGCAGTGGGGGTGAAGACTACGAGCAGTACTTC. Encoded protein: CASSGGEDYEQYF.

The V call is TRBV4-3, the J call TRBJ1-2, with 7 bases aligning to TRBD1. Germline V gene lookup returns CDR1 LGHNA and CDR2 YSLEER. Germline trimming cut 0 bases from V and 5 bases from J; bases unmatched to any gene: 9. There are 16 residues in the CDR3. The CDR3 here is CASSQEPWDRAYGYTF. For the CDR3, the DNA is TGCGCCAGCAGCCAAGAACCGTGGGACAGAGCTTATGGCTACACCTTC.

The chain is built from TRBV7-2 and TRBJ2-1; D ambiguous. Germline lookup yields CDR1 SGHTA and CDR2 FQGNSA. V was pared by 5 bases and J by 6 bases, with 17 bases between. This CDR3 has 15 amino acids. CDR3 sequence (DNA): TGTGCCAGCAGCCCTAGAGTCCTACGAAGCAATGAGCAGTTCTTC. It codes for CASSPRVLRSNEQFF.

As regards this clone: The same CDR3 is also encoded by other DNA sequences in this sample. Here the CDR3 reads CASSVGETQYF. CDR3 in DNA: TGTGCCAGCAGTGTGGGGGAGACCCAGTACTTC. The J gene is TRBJ2-5, the V gene TRBV2; D gene ambiguous. The CDR3 runs to 11 residues. Trimming took 4 bases from V and 5 from J, leaving 5 bases between them. Germline V gene sequence: CDR1 SNHLY, CDR2 FYNNEI.

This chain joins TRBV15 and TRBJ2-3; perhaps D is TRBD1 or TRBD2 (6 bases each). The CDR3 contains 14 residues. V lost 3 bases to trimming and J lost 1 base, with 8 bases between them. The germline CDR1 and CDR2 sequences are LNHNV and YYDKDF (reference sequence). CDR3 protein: CATSRGGRTDTQYF. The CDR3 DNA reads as TGTGCCACCAGCAGGGGGGGCCGCACAGATACGCAGTATTTT. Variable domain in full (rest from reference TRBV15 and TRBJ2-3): DAMVIQNPRYQVTQFGKPVTLSCSQTLNHNVMYWYQQKSSQAPKLLFHYYDKDFNNEADTPDNFQSRRPNTSFCFLDIRSPGLGDTAMYLCATSRGGRTDTQYFGPGTRLTVL.

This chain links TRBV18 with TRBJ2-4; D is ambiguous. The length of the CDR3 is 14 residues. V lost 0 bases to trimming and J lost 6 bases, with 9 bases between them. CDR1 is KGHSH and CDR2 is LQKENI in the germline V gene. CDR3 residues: CASSPPGNLNIQYF. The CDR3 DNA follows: TGTGCCAGCTCACCACCGGGAAACTTAAACATTCAGTACTTC.

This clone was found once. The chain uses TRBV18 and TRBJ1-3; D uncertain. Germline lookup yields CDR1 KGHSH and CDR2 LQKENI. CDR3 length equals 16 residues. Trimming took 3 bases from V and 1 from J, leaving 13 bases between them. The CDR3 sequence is CASSPQTVPSGNTIYF. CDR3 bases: TGTGCCAGCTCACCCCAAACTGTACCATCTGGAAACACCATATATTTT.

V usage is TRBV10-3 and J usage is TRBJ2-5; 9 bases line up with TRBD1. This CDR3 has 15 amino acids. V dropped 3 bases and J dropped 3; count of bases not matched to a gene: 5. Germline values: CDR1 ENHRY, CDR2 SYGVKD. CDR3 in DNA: TGTGCCATCAGTGAAGGGGGGACAGGGAAAGAGACCCAGTACTTC. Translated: CAISEGGTGKETQYF.

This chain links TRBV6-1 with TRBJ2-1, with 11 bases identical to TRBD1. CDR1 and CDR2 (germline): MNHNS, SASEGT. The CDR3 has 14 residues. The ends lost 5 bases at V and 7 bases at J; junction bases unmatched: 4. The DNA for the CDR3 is TGTGCCAGCAGTCACCGGGACAGGGGGAATGAGCAGTTCTTC. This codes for CASSHRDRGNEQFF.

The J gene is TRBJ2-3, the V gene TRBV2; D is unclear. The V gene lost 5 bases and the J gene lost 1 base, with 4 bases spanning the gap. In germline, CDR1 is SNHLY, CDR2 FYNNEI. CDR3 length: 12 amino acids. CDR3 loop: CASSIRTDTQYF. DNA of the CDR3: TGTGCCAGCAGTATACGCACAGATACGCAGTATTTT.

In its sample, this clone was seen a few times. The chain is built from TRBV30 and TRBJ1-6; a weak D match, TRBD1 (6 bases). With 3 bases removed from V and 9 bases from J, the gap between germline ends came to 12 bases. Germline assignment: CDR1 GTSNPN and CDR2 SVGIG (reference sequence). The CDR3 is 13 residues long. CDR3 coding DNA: TGTGCCTGGAGCAACAGGGACGGTTCACCCCTCCACTTT. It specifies CAWSNRDGSPLHF.

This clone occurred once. Written as DNA, the CDR3 is TGTGCCAGCAGTGAGGCGGCAACCAGCACCTACAATGAGCAGTTCTTC. Residues: CASSEAATSTYNEQFF. J is TRBJ2-1 and V is TRBV2; D not certain. Germline lookup yields CDR1 SNHLY and CDR2 FYNNEI. The CDR3 is 16 residues long. Trimming removed 3 bases from V and 2 bases from J, with 14 bases in between.

CDR3 loop: CASSQNPGSRLAGGETQYF. CDR3 nucleotides: TGTGCCAGCAGCCAAAATCCGGGCAGTCGACTAGCGGGTGGGGAGACCCAGTACTTC. The J gene is TRBJ2-5, the V gene TRBV14, with TRBD2 matching over 10 bases. CDR3 length: 19 residues. J lost 5 bases, V lost 2 bases, and 17 bases had no gene match. Germline V gives CDR1 SGHDN, CDR2 FVKESK.

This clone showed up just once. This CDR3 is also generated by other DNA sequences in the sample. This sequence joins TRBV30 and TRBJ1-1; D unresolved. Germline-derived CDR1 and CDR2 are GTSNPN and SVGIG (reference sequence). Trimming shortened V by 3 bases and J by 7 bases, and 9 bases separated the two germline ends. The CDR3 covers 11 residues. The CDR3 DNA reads TGTGCCTGGAGCCTACAGAGTGAAGCTTTCTTT. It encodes CAWSLQSEAFF.

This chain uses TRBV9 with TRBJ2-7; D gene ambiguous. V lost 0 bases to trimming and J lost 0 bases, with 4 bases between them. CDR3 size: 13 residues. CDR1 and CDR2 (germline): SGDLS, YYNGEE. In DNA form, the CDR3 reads TGTGCCAGCAGCGTAGCGAACTCCTACGAGCAGTACTTC. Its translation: CASSVANSYEQYF.

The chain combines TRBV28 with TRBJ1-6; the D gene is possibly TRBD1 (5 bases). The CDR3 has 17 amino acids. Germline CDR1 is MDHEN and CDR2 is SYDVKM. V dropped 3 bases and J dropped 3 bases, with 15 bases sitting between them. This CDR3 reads CASSFGTDNFYNSPLHF. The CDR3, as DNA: TGTGCCAGCAGTTTCGGGACTGATAATTTCTATAATTCACCCCTCCACTTT.

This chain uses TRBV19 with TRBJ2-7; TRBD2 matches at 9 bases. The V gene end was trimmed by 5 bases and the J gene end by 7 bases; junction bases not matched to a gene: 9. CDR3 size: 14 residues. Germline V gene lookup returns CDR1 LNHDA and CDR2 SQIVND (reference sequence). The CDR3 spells CASSLRLAAGEQYF. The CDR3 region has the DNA TGTGCCAGTAGTCTACGACTAGCGGCGGGGGAGCAGTACTTC.

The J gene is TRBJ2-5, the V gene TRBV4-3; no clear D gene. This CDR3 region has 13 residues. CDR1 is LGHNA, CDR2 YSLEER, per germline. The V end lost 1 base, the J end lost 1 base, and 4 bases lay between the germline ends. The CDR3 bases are TGCGCCAGCAGCCAAGGGGTCCAAGAGACCCAGTACTTC. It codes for CASSQGVQETQYF.

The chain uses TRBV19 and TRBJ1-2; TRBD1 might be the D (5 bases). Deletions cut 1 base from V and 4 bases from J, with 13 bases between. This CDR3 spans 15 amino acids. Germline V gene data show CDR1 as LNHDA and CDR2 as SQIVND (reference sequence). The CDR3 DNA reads TGTGCCAGTAGTATAGGCCGACAGACATTCTATGGCTACACCTTC. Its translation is CASSIGRQTFYGYTF.